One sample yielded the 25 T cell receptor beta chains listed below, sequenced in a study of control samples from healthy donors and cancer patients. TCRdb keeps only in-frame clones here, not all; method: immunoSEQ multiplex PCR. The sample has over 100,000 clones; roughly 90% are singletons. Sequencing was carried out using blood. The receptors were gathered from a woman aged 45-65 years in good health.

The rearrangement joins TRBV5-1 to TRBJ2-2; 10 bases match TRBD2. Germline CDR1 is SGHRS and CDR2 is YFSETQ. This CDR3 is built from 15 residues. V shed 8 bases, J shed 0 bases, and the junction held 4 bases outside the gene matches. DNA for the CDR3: TGCGCCAGTCGACTAGCGGGTACGAACACCGGGGAGCTGTTTTTT. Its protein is CASRLAGTNTGELFF.

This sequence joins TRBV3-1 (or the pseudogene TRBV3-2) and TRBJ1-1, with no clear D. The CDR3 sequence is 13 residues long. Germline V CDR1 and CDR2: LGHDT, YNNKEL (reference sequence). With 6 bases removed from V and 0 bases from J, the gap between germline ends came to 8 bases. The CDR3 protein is CASSSAVNTEAFF. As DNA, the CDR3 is TGTGCCAGCAGTTCGGCGGTGAACACTGAAGCTTTCTTT.

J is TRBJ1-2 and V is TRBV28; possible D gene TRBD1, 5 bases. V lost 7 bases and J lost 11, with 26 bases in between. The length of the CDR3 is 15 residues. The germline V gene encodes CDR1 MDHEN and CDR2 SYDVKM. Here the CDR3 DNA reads TGTGCCAGCACCAACGGGGCCGCACGCGCGTCGGGATACACCTTC. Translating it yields CASTNGAARASGYTF.

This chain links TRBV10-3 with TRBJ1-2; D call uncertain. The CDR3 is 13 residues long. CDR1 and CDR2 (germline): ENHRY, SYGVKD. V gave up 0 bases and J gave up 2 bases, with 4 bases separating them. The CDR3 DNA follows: TGTGCCATCAGTGAGTCGAGCAACTATGGCTACACCTTC. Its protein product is CAISESSNYGYTF.

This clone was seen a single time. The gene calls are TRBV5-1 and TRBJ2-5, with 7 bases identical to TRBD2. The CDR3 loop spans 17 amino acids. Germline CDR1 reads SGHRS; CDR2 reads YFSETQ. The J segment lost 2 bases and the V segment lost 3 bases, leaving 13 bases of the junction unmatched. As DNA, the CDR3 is TGCGCCAGCAGCTACCTTCAGGTCGGGGGGTCTCAAGAGACCCAGTACTTC. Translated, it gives CASSYLQVGGSQETQYF. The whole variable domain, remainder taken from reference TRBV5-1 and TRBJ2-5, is KAGVTQTPRYLIKTRGQQVTLSCSPISGHRSVSWYQQTPGQGLQFLFEYFSETQRNKGNFPGRFSGRQFSNSRSEMNVSTLELGDSALYLCASSYLQVGGSQETQYFGPGTRLLVL.

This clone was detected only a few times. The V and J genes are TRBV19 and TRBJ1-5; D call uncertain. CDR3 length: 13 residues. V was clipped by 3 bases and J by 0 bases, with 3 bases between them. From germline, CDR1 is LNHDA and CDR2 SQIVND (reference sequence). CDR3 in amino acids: CASSMGSNQPQHF. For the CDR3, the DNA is TGTGCCAGTAGTATGGGTAGCAATCAGCCCCAGCATTTT. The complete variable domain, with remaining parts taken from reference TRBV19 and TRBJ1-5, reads DGGITQSPKYLFRKEGQNVTLSCEQNLNHDAMYWYRQDPGQGLRLIYYSQIVNDFQKGDIAEGYSVSREKKESFPLTVTSAQKNPTAFYLCASSMGSNQPQHFGDGTRLSIL.

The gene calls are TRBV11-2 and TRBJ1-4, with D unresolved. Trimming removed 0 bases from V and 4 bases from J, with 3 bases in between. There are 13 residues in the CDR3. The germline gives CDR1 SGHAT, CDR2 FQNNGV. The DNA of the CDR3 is TGTGCCAGCAGCTTAGAAGTTAATGAAAAACTGTTTTTT. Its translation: CASSLEVNEKLFF.

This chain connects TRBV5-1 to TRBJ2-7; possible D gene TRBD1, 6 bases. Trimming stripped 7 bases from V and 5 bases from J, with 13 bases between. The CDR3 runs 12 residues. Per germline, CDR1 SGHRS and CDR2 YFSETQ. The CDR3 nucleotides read TGCGCCAGCGGCAATCGACAGGACGAGCAGTACTTC. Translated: CASGNRQDEQYF.

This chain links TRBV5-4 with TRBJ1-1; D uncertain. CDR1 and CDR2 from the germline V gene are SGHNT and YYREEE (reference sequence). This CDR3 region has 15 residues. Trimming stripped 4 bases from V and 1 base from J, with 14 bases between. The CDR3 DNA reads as TGTGCCAGCAGCCCACCGATGACGGCGAACACTGAAGCTTTCTTT. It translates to CASSPPMTANTEAFF.

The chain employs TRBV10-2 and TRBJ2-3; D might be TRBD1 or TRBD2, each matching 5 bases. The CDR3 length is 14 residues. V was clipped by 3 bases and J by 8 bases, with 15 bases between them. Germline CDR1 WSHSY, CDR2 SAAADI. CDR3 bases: TGCGCCAGCAGTGAATGGGACCGCACGGCTACGCAGTATTTT. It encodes CASSEWDRTATQYF.

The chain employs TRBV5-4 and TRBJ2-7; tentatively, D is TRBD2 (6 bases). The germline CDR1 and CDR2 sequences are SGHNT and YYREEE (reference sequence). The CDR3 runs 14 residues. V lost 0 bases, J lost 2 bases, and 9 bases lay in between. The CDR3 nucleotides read TGTGCCAGCAGCTTGGTGGGGGGTACCTACGAGCAGTACTTC. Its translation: CASSLVGGTYEQYF. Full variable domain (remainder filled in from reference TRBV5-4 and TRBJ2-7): ETGVTQSPTHLIKTRGQQVTLRCSSQSGHNTVSWYQQALGQGPQFIFQYYREEENGRGNFPPRFSGLQFPNYSSELNVNALELDDSALYLCASSLVGGTYEQYFGPGTRLTVT.

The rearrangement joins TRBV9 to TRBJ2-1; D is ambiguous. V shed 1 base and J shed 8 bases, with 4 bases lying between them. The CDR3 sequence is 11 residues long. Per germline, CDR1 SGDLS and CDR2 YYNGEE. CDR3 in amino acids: CASSVFDEQFF. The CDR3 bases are TGTGCCAGCAGCGTATTCGATGAGCAGTTCTTC.

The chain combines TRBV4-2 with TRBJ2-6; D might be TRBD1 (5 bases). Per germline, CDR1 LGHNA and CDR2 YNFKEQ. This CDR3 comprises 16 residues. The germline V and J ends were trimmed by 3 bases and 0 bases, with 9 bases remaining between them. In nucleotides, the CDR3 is TGTGCCAGCAGCCATGATAGGGGCTCTGGGGCCAACGTCCTGACTTTC. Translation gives CASSHDRGSGANVLTF.

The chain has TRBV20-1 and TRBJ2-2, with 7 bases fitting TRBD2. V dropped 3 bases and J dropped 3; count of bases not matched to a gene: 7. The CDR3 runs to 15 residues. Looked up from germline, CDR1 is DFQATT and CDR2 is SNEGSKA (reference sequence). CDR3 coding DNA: TGCAGTGCTAGTGTGGGCGGGAGAGACACCGGGGAGCTGTTTTTT. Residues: CSASVGGRDTGELFF.

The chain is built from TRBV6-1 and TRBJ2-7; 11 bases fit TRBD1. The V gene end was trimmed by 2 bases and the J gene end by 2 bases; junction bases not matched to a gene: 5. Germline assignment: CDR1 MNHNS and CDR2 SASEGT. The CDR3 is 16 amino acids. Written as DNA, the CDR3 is TGTGCCAGCAGTGAATTGCCGGGACAGGGGGCCTACGAGCAGTACTTC. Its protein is CASSELPGQGAYEQYF.

The CDR3 spells CASSPQGRLSYGYTF. CDR3 DNA sequence: TGTGCCAGCAGTCCCCAGGGCCGACTAAGTTATGGCTACACCTTC. This rearrangement joins TRBV6-5 to TRBJ1-2; weak D call: TRBD1 (5 bases). The CDR3 covers 15 residues. Per germline, CDR1 MNHEY and CDR2 SVGAGI. The V end was cut by 5 bases, the J end by 5 bases, with 18 bases between.

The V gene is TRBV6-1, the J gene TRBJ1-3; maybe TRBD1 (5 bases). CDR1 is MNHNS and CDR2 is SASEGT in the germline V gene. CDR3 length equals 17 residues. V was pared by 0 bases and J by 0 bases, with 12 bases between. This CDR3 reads CASSEARYRISGNTIYF. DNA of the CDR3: TGTGCCAGCAGTGAAGCGCGTTACAGGATCTCTGGAAACACCATATATTTT.

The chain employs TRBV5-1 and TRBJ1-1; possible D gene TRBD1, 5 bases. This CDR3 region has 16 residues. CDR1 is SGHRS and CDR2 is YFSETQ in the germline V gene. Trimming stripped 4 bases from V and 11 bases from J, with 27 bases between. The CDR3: CASSKDIGPSTGEAFF. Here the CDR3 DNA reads TGCGCCAGCAGCAAGGACATCGGGCCGTCAACCGGTGAGGCTTTCTTT.

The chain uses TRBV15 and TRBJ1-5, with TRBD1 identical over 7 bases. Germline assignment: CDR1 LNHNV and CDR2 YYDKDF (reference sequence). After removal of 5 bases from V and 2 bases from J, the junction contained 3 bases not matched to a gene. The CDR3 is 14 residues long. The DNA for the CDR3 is TGTGCCACCAGCGGCCAGGGGGGCAATCAGCCCCAGCATTTT. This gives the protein CATSGQGGNQPQHF.

CDR3 bases: TGTGCCAGCAGCGTGGCAGAGACCCAGTACTTC. Translated: CASSVAETQYF. The chain links TRBV11-2 to TRBJ2-5; D not resolved. The CDR3 length is 11 residues. Trimming removed 5 bases at V and 4 bases at J, with 5 bases between. Looked up from germline, CDR1 is SGHAT and CDR2 is FQNNGV. Full variable domain (outside the CDR3, taken from reference TRBV11-2 and TRBJ2-5): EAGVAQSPRYKIIEKRQSVAFWCNPISGHATLYWYQQILGQGPKLLIQFQNNGVVDDSQLPKDRFSAERLKGVDSTLKIQPAKLEDSAVYLCASSVAETQYFGPGTRLLVL.

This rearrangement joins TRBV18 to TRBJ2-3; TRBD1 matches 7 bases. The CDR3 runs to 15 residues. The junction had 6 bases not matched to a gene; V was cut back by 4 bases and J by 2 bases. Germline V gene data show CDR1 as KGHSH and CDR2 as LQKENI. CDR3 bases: TGTGCCAGCTCACTCAGGGGACAGCACACAGATACGCAGTATTTT. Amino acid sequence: CASSLRGQHTDTQYF.

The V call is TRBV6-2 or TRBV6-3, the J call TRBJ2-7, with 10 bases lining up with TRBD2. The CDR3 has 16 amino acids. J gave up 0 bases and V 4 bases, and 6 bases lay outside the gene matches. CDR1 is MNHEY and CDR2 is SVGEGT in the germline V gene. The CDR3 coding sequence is TGTGCCAGCAGTTCGCCTAGCGGGGGAACCTCCTACGAGCAGTACTTC. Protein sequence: CASSSPSGGTSYEQYF.

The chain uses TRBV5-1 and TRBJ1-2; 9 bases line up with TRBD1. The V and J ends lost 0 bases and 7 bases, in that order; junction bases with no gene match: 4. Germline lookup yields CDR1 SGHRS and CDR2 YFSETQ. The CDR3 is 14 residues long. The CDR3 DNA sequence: TGCGCCAGCAGCTTGGCCCCGGGACAGGGTGGCTACACCTTC. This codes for CASSLAPGQGGYTF.

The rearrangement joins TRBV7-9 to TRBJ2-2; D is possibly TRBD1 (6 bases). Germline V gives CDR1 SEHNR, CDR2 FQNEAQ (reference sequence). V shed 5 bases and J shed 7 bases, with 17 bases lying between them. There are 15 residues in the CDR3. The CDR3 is CASSPTTQGNGELFF. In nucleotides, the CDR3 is TGTGCCAGCAGCCCAACAACCCAGGGGAACGGGGAGCTGTTTTTT.

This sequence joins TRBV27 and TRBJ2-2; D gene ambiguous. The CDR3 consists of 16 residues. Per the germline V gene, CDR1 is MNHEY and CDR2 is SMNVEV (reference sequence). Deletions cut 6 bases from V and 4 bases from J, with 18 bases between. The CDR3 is CASSGVESLSTGELFF. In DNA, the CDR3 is TGTGCCAGCAGCGGAGTAGAATCATTAAGCACCGGGGAGCTGTTTTTT.